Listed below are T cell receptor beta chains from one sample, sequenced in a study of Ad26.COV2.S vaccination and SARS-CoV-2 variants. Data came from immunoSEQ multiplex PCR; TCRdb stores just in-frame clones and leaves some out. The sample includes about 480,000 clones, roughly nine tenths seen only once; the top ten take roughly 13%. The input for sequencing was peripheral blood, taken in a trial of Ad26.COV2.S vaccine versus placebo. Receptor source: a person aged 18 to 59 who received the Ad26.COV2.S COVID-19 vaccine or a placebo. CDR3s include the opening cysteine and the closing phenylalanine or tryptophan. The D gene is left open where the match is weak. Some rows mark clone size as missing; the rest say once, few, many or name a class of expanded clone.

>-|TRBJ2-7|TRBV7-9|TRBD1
CASSSYRDRGYEQYF
TGTGCCAGCAGCTCGTACCGGGACAGGGGATACGAGCAGTACTTC
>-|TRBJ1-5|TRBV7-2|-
CASSQDSRQPQHF
TGTGCCAGCAGTCAAGACAGTCGCCAGCCCCAGCATTTT
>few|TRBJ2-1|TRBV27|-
CASSRTGPRGVYEQFF
TGTGCCAGCAGCCGAACCGGGCCCCGAGGTGTCTATGAGCAGTTCTTC
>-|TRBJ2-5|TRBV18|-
CASSPMGAQYF
TGTGCCAGCTCGCCCATGGGGGCCCAGTACTTC
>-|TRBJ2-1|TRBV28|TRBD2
CASRLLTSGGDYNEQFF
TGTGCCAGCAGGCTACTAACTAGCGGGGGCGACTACAATGAGCAGTTCTTC
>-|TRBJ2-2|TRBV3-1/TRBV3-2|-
CASSQELQLPTGELFF
TGTGCCAGCAGCCAAGAGCTTCAGTTACCCACCGGGGAGCTGTTTTTT
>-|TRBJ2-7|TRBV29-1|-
CSVVRGSYEQYF
TGCAGCGTTGTTAGGGGTTCCTACGAGCAGTACTTC
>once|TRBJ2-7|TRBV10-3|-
CAIRSGQDYEQYF
TGTGCCATCAGATCGGGACAAGACTACGAGCAGTACTTC
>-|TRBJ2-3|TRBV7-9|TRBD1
CASSKAQGARGTDTQYF
TGTGCCAGCAGCAAAGCACAGGGGGCGCGCGGCACAGATACGCAGTATTTT
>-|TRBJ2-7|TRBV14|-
CASSQGKIAGSLPYEQYF
TGTGCCAGCAGCCAAGGAAAGATAGCAGGGTCCCTACCCTACGAGCAGTACTTC
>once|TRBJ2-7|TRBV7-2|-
CASSPPGGYASEQYF
TGTGCCAGCAGCCCCCCTGGAGGGTATGCTTCCGAGCAGTACTTC
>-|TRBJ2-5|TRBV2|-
CASSVRGYETQYF
TGTGCCAGCAGCGTCCGGGGCTATGAGACCCAGTACTTC
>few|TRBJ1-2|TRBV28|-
CASKQWPLGGGYTF
TGTGCCAGCAAGCAGTGGCCCTTGGGGGGTGGCTACACCTTC
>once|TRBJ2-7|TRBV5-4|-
CASSLPGPLREQYF
TGTGCCAGCAGCTTGCCGGGGCCCTTGAGGGAGCAGTACTTC